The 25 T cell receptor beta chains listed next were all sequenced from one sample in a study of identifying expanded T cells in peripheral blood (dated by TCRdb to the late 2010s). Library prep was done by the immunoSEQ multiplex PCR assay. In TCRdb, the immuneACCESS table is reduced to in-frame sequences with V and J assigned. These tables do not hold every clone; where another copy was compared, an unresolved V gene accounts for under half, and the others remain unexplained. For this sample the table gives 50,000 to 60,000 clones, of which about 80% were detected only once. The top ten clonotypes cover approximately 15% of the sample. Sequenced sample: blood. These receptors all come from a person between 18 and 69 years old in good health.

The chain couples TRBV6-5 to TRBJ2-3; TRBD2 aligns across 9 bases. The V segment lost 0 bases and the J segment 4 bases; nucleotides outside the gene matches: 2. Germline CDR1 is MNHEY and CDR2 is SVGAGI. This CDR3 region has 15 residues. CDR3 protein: CASSYSGGRADTQYF. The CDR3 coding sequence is TGTGCCAGCAGTTACTCGGGCGGGAGGGCAGATACGCAGTATTTT.

CDR3 protein: CASSQDRSWLAGVGNNIQYF. The CDR3 nucleotides read TGTGCCAGCAGCCAAGATAGAAGTTGGCTAGCGGGAGTTGGAAACAACATTCAGTACTTC. The chain links TRBV4-2 to TRBJ2-4, with 10 bases that match TRBD2. Losses at the gene ends were 0 bases for V and 7 bases for J; bases not matched to a gene: 18. The CDR3 runs to 20 residues. Germline V gene lookup returns CDR1 LGHNA and CDR2 YNFKEQ.

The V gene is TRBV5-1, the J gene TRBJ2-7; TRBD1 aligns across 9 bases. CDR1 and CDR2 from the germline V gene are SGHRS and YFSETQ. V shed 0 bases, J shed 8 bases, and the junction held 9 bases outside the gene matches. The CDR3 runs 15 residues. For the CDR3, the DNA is TGCGCCAGCAGCTTGGAGGCAGGACAGGGGCTCCAGCAGTACTTC. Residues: CASSLEAGQGLQQYF. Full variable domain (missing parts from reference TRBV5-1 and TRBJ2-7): KAGVTQTPRYLIKTRGQQVTLSCSPISGHRSVSWYQQTPGQGLQFLFEYFSETQRNKGNFPGRFSGRQFSNSRSEMNVSTLELGDSALYLCASSLEAGQGLQQYFGPGTRLTVT.

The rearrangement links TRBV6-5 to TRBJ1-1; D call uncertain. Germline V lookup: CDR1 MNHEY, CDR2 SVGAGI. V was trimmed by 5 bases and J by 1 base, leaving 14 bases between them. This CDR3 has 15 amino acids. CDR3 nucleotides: TGTGCCAGCAGTCCCTCATTGATGAGGAACACTGAAGCTTTCTTT. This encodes CASSPSLMRNTEAFF.

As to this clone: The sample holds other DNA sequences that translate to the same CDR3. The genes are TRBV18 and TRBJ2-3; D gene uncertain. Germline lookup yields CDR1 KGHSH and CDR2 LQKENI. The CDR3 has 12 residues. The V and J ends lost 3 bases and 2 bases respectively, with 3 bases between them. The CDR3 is CASSPSTDTQYF. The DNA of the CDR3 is TGTGCCAGCTCACCTTCCACAGATACGCAGTATTTT.

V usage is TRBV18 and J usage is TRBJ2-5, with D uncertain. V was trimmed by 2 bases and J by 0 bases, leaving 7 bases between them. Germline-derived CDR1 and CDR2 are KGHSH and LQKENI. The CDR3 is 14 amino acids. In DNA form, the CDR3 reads TGTGCCAGCTCACCAGGCGGAGACCAAGAGACCCAGTACTTC. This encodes CASSPGGDQETQYF.

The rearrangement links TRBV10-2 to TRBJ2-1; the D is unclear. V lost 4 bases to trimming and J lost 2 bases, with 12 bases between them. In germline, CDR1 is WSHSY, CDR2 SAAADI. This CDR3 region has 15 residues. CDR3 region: CASSGGRSTYNEQFF. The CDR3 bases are TGCGCCAGCAGTGGTGGTCGCAGCACCTACAATGAGCAGTTCTTC.

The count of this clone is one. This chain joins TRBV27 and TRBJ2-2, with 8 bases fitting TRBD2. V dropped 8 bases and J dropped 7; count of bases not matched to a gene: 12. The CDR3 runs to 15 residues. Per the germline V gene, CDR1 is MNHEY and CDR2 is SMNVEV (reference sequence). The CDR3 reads CASLKEAGAGGELFF. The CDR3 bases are TGTGCCAGCCTAAAAGAAGCGGGAGCAGGCGGGGAGCTGTTTTTT.

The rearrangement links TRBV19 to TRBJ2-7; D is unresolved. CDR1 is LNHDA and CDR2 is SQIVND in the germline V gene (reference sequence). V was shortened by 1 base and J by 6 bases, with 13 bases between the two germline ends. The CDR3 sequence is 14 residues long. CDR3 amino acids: CASSIGAGPVEQYF. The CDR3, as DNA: TGTGCCAGTAGTATAGGCGCCGGACCGGTCGAGCAGTACTTC.

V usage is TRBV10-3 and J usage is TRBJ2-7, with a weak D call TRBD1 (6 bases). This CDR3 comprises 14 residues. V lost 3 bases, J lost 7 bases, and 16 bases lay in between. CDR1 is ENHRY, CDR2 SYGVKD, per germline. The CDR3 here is CAISDQGSLGEQYF. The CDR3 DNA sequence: TGTGCCATCAGTGACCAGGGGTCTCTGGGGGAGCAGTACTTC.

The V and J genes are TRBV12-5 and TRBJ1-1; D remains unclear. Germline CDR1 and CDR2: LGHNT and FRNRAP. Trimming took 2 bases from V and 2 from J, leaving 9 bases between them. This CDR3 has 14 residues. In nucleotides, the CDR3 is TGTGCTAGTGGTTTGCTCCCGGATAACACTGAAGCTTTCTTT. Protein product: CASGLLPDNTEAFF.

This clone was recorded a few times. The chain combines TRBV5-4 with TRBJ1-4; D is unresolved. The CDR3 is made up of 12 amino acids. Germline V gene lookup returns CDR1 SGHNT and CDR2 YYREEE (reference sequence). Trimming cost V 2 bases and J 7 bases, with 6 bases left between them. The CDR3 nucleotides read TGTGCCAGCAGCTTTCGATTTGAAAAACTGTTTTTT. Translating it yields CASSFRFEKLFF.

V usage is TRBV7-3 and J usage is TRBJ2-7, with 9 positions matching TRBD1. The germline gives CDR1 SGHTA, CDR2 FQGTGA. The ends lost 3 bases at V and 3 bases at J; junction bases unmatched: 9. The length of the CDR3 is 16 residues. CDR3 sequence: CASSFKGQGVVYEQYV. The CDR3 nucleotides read TGTGCCAGCAGCTTCAAGGGACAGGGAGTGGTCTACGAGCAGTACGTC.

The CDR3 is CASKVDRGADTQYF. Here the CDR3 DNA reads TGTGCCAGCAAAGTGGACAGGGGCGCAGATACGCAGTATTTT. The gene calls are TRBV11-2 and TRBJ2-3; 9 bases are a match to TRBD1. This CDR3 is built from 14 residues. CDR1 and CDR2 (germline): SGHAT, FQNNGV. V was pared by 7 bases and J by 4 bases, with 6 bases of the junction left unmatched.

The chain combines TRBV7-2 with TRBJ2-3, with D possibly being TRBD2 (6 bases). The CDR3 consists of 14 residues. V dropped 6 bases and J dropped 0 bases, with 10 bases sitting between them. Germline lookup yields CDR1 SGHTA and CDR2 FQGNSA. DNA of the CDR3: TGTGCCAGCAGAGCCGGGACTAGCACAGATACGCAGTATTTT. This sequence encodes CASRAGTSTDTQYF.

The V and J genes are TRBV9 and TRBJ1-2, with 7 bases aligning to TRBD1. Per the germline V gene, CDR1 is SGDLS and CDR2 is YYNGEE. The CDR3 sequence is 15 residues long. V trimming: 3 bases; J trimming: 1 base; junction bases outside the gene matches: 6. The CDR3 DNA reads TGTGCCAGCAGCGCAGGACAGGAGGTTAACTATGGCTACACCTTC. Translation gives CASSAGQEVNYGYTF.

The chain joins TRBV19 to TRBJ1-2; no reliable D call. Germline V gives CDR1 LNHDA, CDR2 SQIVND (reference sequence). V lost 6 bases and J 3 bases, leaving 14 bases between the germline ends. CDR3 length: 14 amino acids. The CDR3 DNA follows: TGTGCCAGTAGCCAACGGAACGTTGACTATGGCTACACCTTC. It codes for CASSQRNVDYGYTF.

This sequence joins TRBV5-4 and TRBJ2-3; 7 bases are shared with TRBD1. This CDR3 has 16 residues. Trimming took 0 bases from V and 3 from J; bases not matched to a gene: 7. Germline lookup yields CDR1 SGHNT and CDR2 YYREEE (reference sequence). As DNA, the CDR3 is TGTGCCAGCAGCTTGGGGGGGAAACAGGGGACAGATACGCAGTATTTT. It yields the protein CASSLGGKQGTDTQYF.

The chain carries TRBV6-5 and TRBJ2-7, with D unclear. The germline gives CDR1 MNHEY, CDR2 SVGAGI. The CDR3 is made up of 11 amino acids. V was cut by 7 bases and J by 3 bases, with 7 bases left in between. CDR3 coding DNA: TGTGCCAGCAATCAAGGCTACGAGCAGTACGTC. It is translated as CASNQGYEQYV.

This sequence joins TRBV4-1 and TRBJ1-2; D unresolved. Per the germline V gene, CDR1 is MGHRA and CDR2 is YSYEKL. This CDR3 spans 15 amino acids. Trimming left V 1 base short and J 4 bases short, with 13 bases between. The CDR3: CASSQAGGEGYGYTF. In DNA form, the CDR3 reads TGCGCCAGCAGCCAAGCGGGCGGGGAGGGCTATGGCTACACCTTC.

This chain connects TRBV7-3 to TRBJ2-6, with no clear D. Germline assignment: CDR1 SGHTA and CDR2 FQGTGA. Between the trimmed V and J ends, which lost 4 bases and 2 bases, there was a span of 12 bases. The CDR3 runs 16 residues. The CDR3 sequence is CASSSPERPGANVLTF. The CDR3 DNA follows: TGTGCCAGCAGCTCACCCGAAAGGCCTGGGGCCAACGTCCTGACTTTC.

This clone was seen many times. The CDR3 protein is CASSALAGANTGELFF. The DNA of the CDR3 is TGCGCCAGCAGCGCCCTAGCGGGGGCGAACACCGGGGAGCTGTTTTTT. The chain employs TRBV5-1 and TRBJ2-2; TRBD2 matches 10 bases. CDR3 length: 16 amino acids. The V and J ends lost 4 bases and 0 bases, in that order; junction bases with no gene match: 3. The germline gives CDR1 SGHRS, CDR2 YFSETQ.

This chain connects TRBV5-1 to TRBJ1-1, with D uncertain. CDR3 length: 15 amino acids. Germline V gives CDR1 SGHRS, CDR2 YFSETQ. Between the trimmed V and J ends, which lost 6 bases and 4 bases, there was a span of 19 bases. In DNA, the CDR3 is TGCGCCAGCAAAGCGCGGGAAGCCTTGAGCACTGAAGCTTTCTTT. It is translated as CASKAREALSTEAFF. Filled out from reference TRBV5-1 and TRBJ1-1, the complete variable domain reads KAGVTQTPRYLIKTRGQQVTLSCSPISGHRSVSWYQQTPGQGLQFLFEYFSETQRNKGNFPGRFSGRQFSNSRSEMNVSTLELGDSALYLCASKAREALSTEAFFGQGTRLTVV.

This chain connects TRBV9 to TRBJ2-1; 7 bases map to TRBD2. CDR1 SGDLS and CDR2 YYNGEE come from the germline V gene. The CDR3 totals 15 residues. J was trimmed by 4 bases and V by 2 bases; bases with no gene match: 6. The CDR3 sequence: CASSVVTSAYNEQFF. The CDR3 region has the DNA TGTGCCAGCAGCGTGGTCACTAGCGCATACAATGAGCAGTTCTTC. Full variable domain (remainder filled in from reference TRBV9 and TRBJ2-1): DSGVTQTPKHLITATGQRVTLRCSPRSGDLSVYWYQQSLDQGLQFLIQYYNGEERAKGNILERFSAQQFPDLHSELNLSSLELGDSALYFCASSVVTSAYNEQFFGPGTRLTVL.

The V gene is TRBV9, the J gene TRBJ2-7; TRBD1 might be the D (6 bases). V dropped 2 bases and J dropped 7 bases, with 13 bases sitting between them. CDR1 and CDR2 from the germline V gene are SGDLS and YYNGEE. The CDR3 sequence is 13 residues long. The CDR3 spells CASSVEDQGEQYF. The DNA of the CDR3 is TGTGCCAGCAGCGTGGAAGACCAGGGGGAGCAGTACTTC. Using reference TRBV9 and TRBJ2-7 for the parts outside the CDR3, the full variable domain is DSGVTQTPKHLITATGQRVTLRCSPRSGDLSVYWYQQSLDQGLQFLIQYYNGEERAKGNILERFSAQQFPDLHSELNLSSLELGDSALYFCASSVEDQGEQYFGPGTRLTVT.